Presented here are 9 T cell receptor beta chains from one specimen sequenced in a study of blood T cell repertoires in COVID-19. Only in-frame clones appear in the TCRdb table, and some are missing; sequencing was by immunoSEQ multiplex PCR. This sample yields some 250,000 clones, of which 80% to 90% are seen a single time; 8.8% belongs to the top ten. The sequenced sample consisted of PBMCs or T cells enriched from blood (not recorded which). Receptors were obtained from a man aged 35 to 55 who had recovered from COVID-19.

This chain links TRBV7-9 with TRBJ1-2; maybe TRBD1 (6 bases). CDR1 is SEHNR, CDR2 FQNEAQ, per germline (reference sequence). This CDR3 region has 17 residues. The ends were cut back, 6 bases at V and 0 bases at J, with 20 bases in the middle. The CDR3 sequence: CASSYRAQGRPNYGYTF. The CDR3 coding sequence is TGTGCCAGCAGTTATAGGGCTCAGGGGAGACCTAACTATGGCTACACCTTC.

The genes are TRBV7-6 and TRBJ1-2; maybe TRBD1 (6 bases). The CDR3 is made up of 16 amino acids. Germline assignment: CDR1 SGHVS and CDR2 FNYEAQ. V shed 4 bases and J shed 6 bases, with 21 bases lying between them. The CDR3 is CASSSHLDSFSNGYTF. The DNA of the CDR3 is TGTGCCAGCAGCTCGCACTTGGACAGTTTCTCAAATGGCTACACCTTC. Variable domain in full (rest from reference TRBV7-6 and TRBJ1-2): GAGVSQSPRYKVTKRGQDVALRCDPISGHVSLYWYRQALGQGPEFLTYFNYEAQQDKSGLPNDRFSAERPEGSISTLTIQRTEQRDSAMYRCASSSHLDSFSNGYTFGSGTRLTVV.

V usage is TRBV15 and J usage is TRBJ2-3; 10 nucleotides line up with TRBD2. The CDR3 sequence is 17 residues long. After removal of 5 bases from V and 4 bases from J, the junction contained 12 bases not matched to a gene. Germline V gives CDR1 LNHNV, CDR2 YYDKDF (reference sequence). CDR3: CATSSGLGLADSDTQYF. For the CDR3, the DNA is TGTGCCACCAGCTCCGGTCTCGGACTAGCGGACTCAGATACGCAGTATTTT.

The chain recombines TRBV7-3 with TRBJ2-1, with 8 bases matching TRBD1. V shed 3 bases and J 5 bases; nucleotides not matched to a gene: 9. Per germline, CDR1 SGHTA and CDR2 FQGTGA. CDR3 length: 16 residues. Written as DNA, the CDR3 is TGTGCCAGCAGCTTCGCCGGGACAGGCCTAAACAATGAGCAGTTCTTC. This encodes CASSFAGTGLNNEQFF.

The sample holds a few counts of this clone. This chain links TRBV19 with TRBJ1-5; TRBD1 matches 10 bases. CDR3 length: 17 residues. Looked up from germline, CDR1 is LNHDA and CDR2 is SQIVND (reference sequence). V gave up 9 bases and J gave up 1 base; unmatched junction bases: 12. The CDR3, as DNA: TGTGCCAGGGGAACGGGACAGGGGAATTCAAGCAATCAGCCCCAGCATTTT. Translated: CARGTGQGNSSNQPQHF.

DNA of the CDR3: TGTGCCAGCAGTTTTGACAGAGAATATGGCTACACCTTC. Translating it yields CASSFDREYGYTF. The V gene is TRBV27, the J gene TRBJ1-2; possible D gene TRBD1, 5 bases. This CDR3 comprises 13 residues. The germline gives CDR1 MNHEY, CDR2 SMNVEV (reference sequence). V gave up 3 bases and J gave up 5 bases, with 10 bases separating them.

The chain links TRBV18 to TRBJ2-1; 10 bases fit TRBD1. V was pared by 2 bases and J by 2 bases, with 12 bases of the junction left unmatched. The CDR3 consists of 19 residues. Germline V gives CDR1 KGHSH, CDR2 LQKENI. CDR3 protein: CASSPNPGQGLLAYNEQFF. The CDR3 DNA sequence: TGTGCCAGCTCACCAAACCCGGGACAGGGGTTGTTGGCCTACAATGAGCAGTTCTTC.

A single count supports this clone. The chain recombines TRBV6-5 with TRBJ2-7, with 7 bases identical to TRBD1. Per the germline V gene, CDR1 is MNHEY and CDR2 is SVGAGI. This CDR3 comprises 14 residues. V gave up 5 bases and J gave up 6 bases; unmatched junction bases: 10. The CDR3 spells CASSPRTGPGEQYF. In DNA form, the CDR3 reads TGTGCCAGCAGTCCCCGGACAGGTCCCGGCGAGCAGTACTTC.

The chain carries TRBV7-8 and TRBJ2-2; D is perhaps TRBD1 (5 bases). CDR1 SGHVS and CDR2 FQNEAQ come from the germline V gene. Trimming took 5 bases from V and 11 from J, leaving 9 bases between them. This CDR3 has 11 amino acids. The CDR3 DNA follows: TGTGCCAGCAGCCTAGGGGCCGAGCTGTTTTTT. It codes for CASSLGAELFF.